This T cell receptor (beta chain) was recovered during a study of high-grade serous ovarian cancer treatment subgroups. Study in general: On average, more than 14,000 reads and 7,494 unique TCR beta rearrangements were obtained per sample.

Method: immunoSEQ multiplex PCR; TCRdb's copy keeps in-frame clones and lacks some. The data contain approximately 1,800 clones, approximately 80% of them singletons. Study results and caveats: Tumors within one patient showed repertoire similarity of roughly 0.1 to 0.8. These tumor repertoires lack spatial information from bulk sequencing.

Tumor tissue was taken before any definitive surgery or chemotherapy was given. Comment on this clone: Its specificity is not known.

Deletions cut 0 bases from V and 3 bases from J, with 7 bases between. Germline-derived CDR1 and CDR2 are SGHRS and YFSETQ. The CDR3 has 14 residues. This TCR came from a human donor with high-grade serous ovarian cancer. The specimen sequenced was tumor tissue. This sequence joins TRBV5-1 and TRBJ2-1, with D perhaps matching TRBD1 (6 bases). In nucleotides, the CDR3 is TGCGCCAGCAGCTTGGGGACAGTCTACAATGAGCAGTTCTTC. It encodes CASSLGTVYNEQFF.